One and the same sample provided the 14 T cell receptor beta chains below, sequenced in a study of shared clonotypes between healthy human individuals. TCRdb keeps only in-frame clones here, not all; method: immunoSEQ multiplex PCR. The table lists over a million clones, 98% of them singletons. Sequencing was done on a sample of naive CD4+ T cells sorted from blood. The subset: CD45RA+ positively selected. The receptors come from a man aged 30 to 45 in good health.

CDR3 DNA: TGTGCCAGCTCACCCCTCTCAGGGGTGACAGATACGCAGTATTTT. As protein: CASSPLSGVTDTQYF. The rearrangement links TRBV18 to TRBJ2-3; tentative D call: TRBD1 (6 bases). Germline V gene lookup returns CDR1 KGHSH and CDR2 LQKENI. The CDR3 loop spans 15 amino acids. V was pared by 3 bases and J by 3 bases, with 13 bases between.

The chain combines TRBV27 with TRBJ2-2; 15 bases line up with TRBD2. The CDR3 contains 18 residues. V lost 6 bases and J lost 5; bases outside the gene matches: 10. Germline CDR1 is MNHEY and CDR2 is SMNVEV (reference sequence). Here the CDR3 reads CASRTPGLAGGGTGELFF. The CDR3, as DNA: TGTGCCAGCAGGACGCCGGGACTAGCGGGAGGAGGGACCGGGGAGCTGTTTTTT.

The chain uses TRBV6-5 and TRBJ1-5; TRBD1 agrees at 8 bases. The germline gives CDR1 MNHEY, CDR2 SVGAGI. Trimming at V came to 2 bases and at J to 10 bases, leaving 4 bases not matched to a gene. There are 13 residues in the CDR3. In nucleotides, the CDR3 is TGTGCCAGCAGTTACAGCAGGGGGCTACCCCAGCATTTT. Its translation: CASSYSRGLPQHF.

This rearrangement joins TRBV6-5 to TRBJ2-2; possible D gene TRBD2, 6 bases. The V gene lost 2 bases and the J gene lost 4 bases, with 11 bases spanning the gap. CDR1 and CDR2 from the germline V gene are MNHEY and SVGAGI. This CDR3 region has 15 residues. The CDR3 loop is CASSYAGRSTGELFF. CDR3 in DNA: TGTGCCAGCAGTTACGCTGGGAGGAGCACCGGGGAGCTGTTTTTT.

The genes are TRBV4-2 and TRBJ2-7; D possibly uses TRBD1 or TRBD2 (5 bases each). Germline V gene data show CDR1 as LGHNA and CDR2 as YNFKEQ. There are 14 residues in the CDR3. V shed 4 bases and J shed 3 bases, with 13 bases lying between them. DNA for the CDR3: TGTGCCAGCAGCCCCGCCGGGGCGAGCTACGAGCAGTACTTC. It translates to CASSPAGASYEQYF.

The CDR3 here is CASSTGLLAGSYEQYF. In DNA form, the CDR3 reads TGTGCCAGCAGCACGGGGCTTTTGGCGGGATCCTACGAGCAGTACTTC. This chain connects TRBV5-5 to TRBJ2-7; D might be TRBD2 (6 bases). Between the trimmed V and J ends, which lost 4 bases and 1 base, there was a span of 18 bases. CDR3 length: 16 residues. Germline assignment: CDR1 SGHKS and CDR2 YYEKEE (reference sequence).

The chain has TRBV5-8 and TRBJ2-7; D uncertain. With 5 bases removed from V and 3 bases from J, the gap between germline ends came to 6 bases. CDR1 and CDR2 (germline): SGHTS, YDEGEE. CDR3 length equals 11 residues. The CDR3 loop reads CASRLLYEQYF. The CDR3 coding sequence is TGTGCCAGCAGGCTACTCTACGAGCAGTACTTC.

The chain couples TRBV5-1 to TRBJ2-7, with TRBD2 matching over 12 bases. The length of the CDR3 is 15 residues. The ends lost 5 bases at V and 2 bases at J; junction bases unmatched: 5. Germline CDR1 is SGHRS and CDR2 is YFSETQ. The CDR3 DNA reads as TGCGCCAGCAGTCAACTAGCGGGAGGAACCTACGAGCAGTACTTC. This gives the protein CASSQLAGGTYEQYF. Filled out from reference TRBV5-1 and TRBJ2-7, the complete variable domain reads KAGVTQTPRYLIKTRGQQVTLSCSPISGHRSVSWYQQTPGQGLQFLFEYFSETQRNKGNFPGRFSGRQFSNSRSEMNVSTLELGDSALYLCASSQLAGGTYEQYFGPGTRLTVT.

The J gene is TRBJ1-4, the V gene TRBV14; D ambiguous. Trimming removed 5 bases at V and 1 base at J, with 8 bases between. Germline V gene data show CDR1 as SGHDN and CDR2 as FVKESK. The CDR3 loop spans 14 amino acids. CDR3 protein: CASSSHRTNEKLFF. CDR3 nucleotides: TGTGCCAGCAGCTCCCACAGAACTAATGAAAAACTGTTTTTT.

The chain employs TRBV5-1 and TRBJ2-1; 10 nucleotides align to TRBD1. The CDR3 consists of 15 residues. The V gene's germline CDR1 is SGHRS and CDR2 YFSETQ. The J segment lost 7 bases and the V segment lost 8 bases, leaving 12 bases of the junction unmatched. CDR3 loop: CASSVTGTGVNEQFF. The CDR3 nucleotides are TGCGCCAGTTCGGTCACCGGGACAGGGGTTAATGAGCAGTTCTTC.

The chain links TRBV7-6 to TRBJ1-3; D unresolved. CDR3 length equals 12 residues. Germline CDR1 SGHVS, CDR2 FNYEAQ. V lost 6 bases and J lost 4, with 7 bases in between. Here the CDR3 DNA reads TGTGCCAGCAGTGGGTCAGGAAACACCATATATTTT. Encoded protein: CASSGSGNTIYF.

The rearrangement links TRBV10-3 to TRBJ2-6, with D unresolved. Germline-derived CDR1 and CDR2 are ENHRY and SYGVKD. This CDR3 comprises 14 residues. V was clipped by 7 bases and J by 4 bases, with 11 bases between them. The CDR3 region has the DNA TGTGCCATCACGGACCAGTCCGGGGCCAACGTCCTGACTTTC. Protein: CAITDQSGANVLTF.

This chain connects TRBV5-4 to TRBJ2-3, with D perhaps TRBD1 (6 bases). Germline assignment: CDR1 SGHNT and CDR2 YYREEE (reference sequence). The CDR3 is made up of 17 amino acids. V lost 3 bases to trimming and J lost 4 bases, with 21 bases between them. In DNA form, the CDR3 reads TGTGCCAGCAGCTCGGGGCCACGGCAGGGGACCGCAGATACGCAGTATTTT. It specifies CASSSGPRQGTADTQYF.

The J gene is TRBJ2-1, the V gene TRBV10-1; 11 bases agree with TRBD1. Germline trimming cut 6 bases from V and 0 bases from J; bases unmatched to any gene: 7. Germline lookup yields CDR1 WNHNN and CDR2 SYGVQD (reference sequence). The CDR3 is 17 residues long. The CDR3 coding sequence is TGCGCCAGCAGCAGGACAGGGGGCCAGATCTCCTACAATGAGCAGTTCTTC. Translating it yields CASSRTGGQISYNEQFF.